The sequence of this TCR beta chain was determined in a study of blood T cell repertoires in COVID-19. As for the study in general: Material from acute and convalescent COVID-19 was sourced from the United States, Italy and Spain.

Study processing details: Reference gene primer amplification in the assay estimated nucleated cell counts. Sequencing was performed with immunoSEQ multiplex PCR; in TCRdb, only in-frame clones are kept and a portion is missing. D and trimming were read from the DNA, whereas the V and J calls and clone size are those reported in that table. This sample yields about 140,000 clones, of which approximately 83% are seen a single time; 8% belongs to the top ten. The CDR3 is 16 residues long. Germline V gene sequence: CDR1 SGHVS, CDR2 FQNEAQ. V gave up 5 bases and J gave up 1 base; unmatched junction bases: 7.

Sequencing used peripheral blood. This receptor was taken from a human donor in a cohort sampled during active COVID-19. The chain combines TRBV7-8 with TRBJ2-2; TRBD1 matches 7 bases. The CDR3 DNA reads TGTGCCAGCAGCCTCCGACAGGGAAAGAACACCGGGGAGCTGTTTTTT. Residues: CASSLRQGKNTGELFF.